What follows are 20 T cell receptor beta chains derived from one specimen sequenced in a study of CD8 T cells in Susac syndrome. After extraction with the RNeasy kit, about 0.5 to 1 ug of the RNA was reverse transcribed using random hexamers. TCRdb ran MiXCR on the immunoSEQ multiplex PCR reads and lists one entry per CDR3 protein. The data contain more than 95,000 distinct CDR3 sequences, around 96% of them singletons. Specimen: CD4+ T cells from PBMCs. These receptors originate from a human donor in good health.

This clonotype showed up just once. The chain is built from TRBV14 and TRBJ2-5; 12 nucleotides align to TRBD2. The CDR3 contains 15 residues. V lost 5 bases to trimming and J lost 5 bases; unmatched junction nucleotides: 6. CDR1 is SGHDN and CDR2 is FVKESK in the germline V gene. CDR3 in amino acids: CASSLTSGSFETQYF. The CDR3 DNA sequence: TGTGCCAGCAGCTTGACTAGCGGGAGTTTTGAGACCCAGTACTTC.

This rearrangement joins TRBV6-2 or TRBV6-3 to TRBJ2-7; 8 bases match TRBD1. Looked up from germline, CDR1 is MNHEY and CDR2 is SVGEGT. The V segment lost 4 bases and the J segment 3 bases; nucleotides outside the gene matches: 2. The CDR3 totals 13 residues. The CDR3 reads CASSLDRDYEQYF. The CDR3 DNA sequence: TGTGCCAGCAGTTTGGACAGGGACTACGAGCAGTACTTC.

This sequence joins TRBV20-1 and TRBJ2-7; 8 bases are shared with TRBD1. The CDR3 loop spans 12 amino acids. V lost 5 bases, J lost 3 bases, and 3 bases stayed unmatched. In germline, CDR1 is DFQATT, CDR2 SNEGSKA (reference sequence). The chain's CDR3 is CSAWTGYYEQYF. CDR3 coding DNA: TGCAGTGCTTGGACAGGGTACTACGAGCAGTACTTC.

V usage is TRBV14 and J usage is TRBJ1-1; D is uncertain. The germline V and J ends were trimmed by 3 bases and 0 bases, with 8 bases remaining between them. The CDR3 runs to 14 residues. In germline, CDR1 is SGHDN, CDR2 FVKESK. The CDR3 DNA sequence: TGTGCCAGCAGCCAGGTAAATTTGAACACTGAAGCTTTCTTT. It encodes CASSQVNLNTEAFF.

Only one count was recorded for this clonotype. The chain links TRBV7-9 to TRBJ1-1; no reliable D call. The CDR3 extends over 12 amino acids. With 1 base removed from V and 7 bases from J, the gap between germline ends came to 7 bases. Germline assignment: CDR1 SEHNR and CDR2 FQNEAQ (reference sequence). The CDR3 bases are TGTGCCAGCAGCTTAGTGGTGGGTGAAGCTTTCTTT. It yields the protein CASSLVVGEAFF.

The rearrangement uses TRBV4-1 and TRBJ2-1; D unresolved. CDR1 is MGHRA and CDR2 is YSYEKL in the germline V gene. The V and J ends lost 4 bases and 6 bases respectively, with 13 bases between them. The CDR3 consists of 14 residues. CDR3 sequence: CASSPVLVSNEQFF. CDR3 bases: TGCGCCAGCAGCCCGGTCCTAGTTAGCAATGAGCAGTTCTTC.

For the CDR3, the DNA is TGTGCCAGCAGCTTGACAGATTACGAGCAGTACTTC. Its translation: CASSLTDYEQYF. The chain joins TRBV5-6 to TRBJ2-7, with D hard to call. Trimming stripped 1 base from V and 4 bases from J, with 6 bases between. The length of the CDR3 is 12 residues. Germline lookup yields CDR1 SGHDT and CDR2 YYEEEE.

V is TRBV6-2 or TRBV6-3 and J is TRBJ2-3; D is ambiguous. The CDR3 sequence is 14 residues long. Trimming removed 2 bases from V and 7 bases from J, with 13 bases in between. Germline-derived CDR1 and CDR2 are MNHEY and SVGEGT. The CDR3 nucleotides are TGTGCCAGCAGTTACAGCCCGACCTTAAATACGCAGTATTTT. Its translation is CASSYSPTLNTQYF.

The rearrangement uses TRBV5-1 and TRBJ2-3; no clear D gene. This CDR3 spans 15 amino acids. The V gene lost 3 bases and the J gene lost 0 bases, with 11 bases spanning the gap. Germline V lookup: CDR1 SGHRS, CDR2 YFSETQ. The CDR3 loop is CASSSSGPSTDTQYF. The DNA of the CDR3 is TGCGCCAGCAGCTCCTCCGGACCCAGCACAGATACGCAGTATTTT.

The chain combines TRBV5-4 with TRBJ1-2; 7 bases map to TRBD1. The length of the CDR3 is 13 residues. Trimming removed 9 bases from V and 3 bases from J; junction bases left unmatched: 8. Germline V gene data show CDR1 as SGHNT and CDR2 as YYREEE (reference sequence). The CDR3 DNA sequence: TGTGCCATTCCGGGACAGAACGACTATGGCTACACCTTC. Amino acids: CAIPGQNDYGYTF.

The rearrangement joins TRBV2 to TRBJ2-2; the D call may be TRBD1 or TRBD2 (5 bases each). Trimming removed 6 bases at V and 1 base at J, with 12 bases between. CDR1 and CDR2 from the germline V gene are SNHLY and FYNNEI. The CDR3 is made up of 15 amino acids. CDR3 amino acids: CASSYGTVNTGELFF. DNA for the CDR3: TGTGCCAGCAGCTATGGGACGGTGAACACCGGGGAGCTGTTTTTT.

The chain's CDR3 is CASSLDRTGTGELFF. The CDR3 DNA sequence: TGTGCCAGCAGCTTGGATAGGACAGGGACCGGGGAGCTGTTTTTT. The chain combines TRBV5-4 with TRBJ2-2; TRBD1 agrees at 8 bases. This CDR3 is 15 amino acids long. Germline CDR1 and CDR2: SGHNT and YYREEE (reference sequence). V lost 0 bases and J lost 5; bases outside the gene matches: 3.

This rearrangement joins TRBV5-1 to TRBJ1-1; 8 bases fit TRBD1. Per germline, CDR1 SGHRS and CDR2 YFSETQ. The junction had 2 bases not matched to a gene; V was cut back by 2 bases and J by 5 bases. The CDR3 has 13 residues. CDR3 DNA sequence: TGCGCCAGCAGCTTCGACAGGGGAACTGAAGCTTTCTTT. This translates into CASSFDRGTEAFF.

The chain uses TRBV2 and TRBJ1-1; unclear D gene. The germline gives CDR1 SNHLY, CDR2 FYNNEI. The CDR3 loop spans 14 amino acids. V shed 2 bases and J shed 1 base, with 8 bases lying between them. The CDR3 loop reads CASSEQGGNTEAFF. As DNA, the CDR3 is TGTGCCAGCAGTGAACAAGGCGGGAACACTGAAGCTTTCTTT.

V usage is TRBV10-1 and J usage is TRBJ2-3; 13 bases line up with TRBD2. This CDR3 comprises 13 residues. Germline-derived CDR1 and CDR2 are WNHNN and SYGVQD (reference sequence). The ends lost 9 bases at V and 5 bases at J; junction bases unmatched: 2. In DNA, the CDR3 is TGCGCCAGTGGACTAGCGGGAGAAGATACGCAGTATTTT. Amino acids: CASGLAGEDTQYF.

The rearrangement joins TRBV20-1 to TRBJ1-5; 10 nucleotides match TRBD1. Germline V gene data show CDR1 as DFQATT and CDR2 as SNEGSKA (reference sequence). The CDR3 length is 16 residues. The V and J ends lost 0 bases and 5 bases, in that order; junction bases with no gene match: 7. In nucleotides, the CDR3 is TGCAGTGCTAGAGACCGGCCGGGACAGGGGTATCAGCCCCAGCATTTT. Translated: CSARDRPGQGYQPQHF.

V gene TRBV19 combines with J gene TRBJ2-7, with D maybe TRBD1 (6 bases). Trimming removed 5 bases at V and 3 bases at J, with 11 bases between. Germline-derived CDR1 and CDR2 are LNHDA and SQIVND (reference sequence). This CDR3 is built from 13 residues. CDR3 DNA: TGTGCCAGTAGTTCTCAGGGGTACTACGAGCAGTACTTC. Translating gives CASSSQGYYEQYF.

The CDR3 coding sequence is TGCAGCGCTGTGTATTTGTCCTACGAGCAGTACTTC. It translates to CSAVYLSYEQYF. This sequence joins TRBV29-1 and TRBJ2-7; D gene unclear. CDR3 length: 12 amino acids. Trimming pared 7 bases from V and 1 base from J, leaving 11 bases between. Germline V lookup: CDR1 SQVTM, CDR2 ANQGSEA.

J is TRBJ2-3 and V is TRBV2; D not resolved. Per germline, CDR1 SNHLY and CDR2 FYNNEI. V lost 8 bases to trimming and J lost 3 bases, with 15 bases between them. This CDR3 is 14 amino acids long. The CDR3 DNA sequence: TGTGCCAGCGGGCCGATTGTAGGGACAGATACGCAGTATTTT. Translated: CASGPIVGTDTQYF.

The chain recombines TRBV5-4 with TRBJ2-1; D perhaps matches TRBD1 (6 bases). Trimming took 4 bases from V and 10 from J, leaving 15 bases between them. Germline CDR1 reads SGHNT; CDR2 reads YYREEE (reference sequence). This CDR3 comprises 13 residues. The CDR3 bases are TGTGCCAGCAGCAGCGTACAGGGAAACGAGCAGTTCTTC. Its protein is CASSSVQGNEQFF. Full variable domain (outside the CDR3, taken from reference TRBV5-4 and TRBJ2-1): ETGVTQSPTHLIKTRGQQVTLRCSSQSGHNTVSWYQQALGQGPQFIFQYYREEENGRGNFPPRFSGLQFPNYSSELNVNALELDDSALYLCASSSVQGNEQFFGPGTRLTVL.